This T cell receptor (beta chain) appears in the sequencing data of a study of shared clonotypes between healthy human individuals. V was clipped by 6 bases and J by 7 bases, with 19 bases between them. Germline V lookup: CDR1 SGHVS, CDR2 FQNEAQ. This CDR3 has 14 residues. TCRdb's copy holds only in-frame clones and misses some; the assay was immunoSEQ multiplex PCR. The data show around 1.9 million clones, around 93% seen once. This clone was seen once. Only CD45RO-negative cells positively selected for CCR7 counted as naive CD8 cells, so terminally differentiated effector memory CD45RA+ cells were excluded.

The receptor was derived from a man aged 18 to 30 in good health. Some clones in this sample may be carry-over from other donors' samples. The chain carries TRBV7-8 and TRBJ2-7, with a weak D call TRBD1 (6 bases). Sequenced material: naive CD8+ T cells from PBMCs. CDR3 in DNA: TGTGCCAGCAGAAACAGGGTTGGGGAAAAAGAGCAGTACTTC. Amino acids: CASRNRVGEKEQYF.